What follows are 5 T cell receptor beta chains derived from one specimen sequenced in a study of blood T cell repertoires in COVID-19. This table comes from immunoSEQ multiplex PCR, and its TCRdb copy is limited to in-frame clones, with some not included. The profile shows tens of thousands of clones, about 91% of them singletons. Sequenced: peripheral blood. The receptors derive from a man aged 40-49 years with COVID-19, enrolled during active disease.

This clone has a handful of counts. V usage is TRBV12-3 or TRBV12-4 and J usage is TRBJ1-1; D unresolved. The CDR3 totals 13 residues. Between the trimmed V and J ends, which lost 0 bases and 4 bases, there was a span of 6 bases. The CDR3 loop reads CASSLASFTEAFF. For the CDR3, the DNA is TGTGCCAGCAGTTTAGCTAGCTTCACTGAAGCTTTCTTT.

V and J are TRBV7-2 and TRBJ1-2; TRBD1 is a possible D gene (5 bases). Germline CDR1 SGHTA, CDR2 FQGNSA. Trimming removed 1 base from V and 0 bases from J, with 9 bases in between. The CDR3 runs to 15 residues. CDR3 in amino acids: CASSLERDSNYGYTF. CDR3 DNA sequence: TGTGCCAGCAGCTTAGAACGGGACTCTAACTATGGCTACACCTTC.

The chain joins TRBV27 to TRBJ1-1; TRBD1 might be the D (6 bases). Trimming took 8 bases from V and 2 from J, leaving 12 bases between them. Germline V CDR1 and CDR2: MNHEY, SMNVEV (reference sequence). This CDR3 spans 13 amino acids. Here the CDR3 DNA reads TGTGCCAGCTTCGACAGGAGCAACACTGAAGCTTTCTTT. Amino acid sequence: CASFDRSNTEAFF.

V gene TRBV11-2 combines with J gene TRBJ2-1; D may be TRBD2 (6 bases). CDR3 length: 16 residues. The germline V gene has CDR1 SGHAT and CDR2 FQNNGV. V gave up 3 bases and J gave up 0 bases, with 12 bases separating them. CDR3 region: CASSFLDGSSYNEQFF. CDR3 DNA: TGTGCCAGCAGCTTCTTGGACGGGAGCTCCTACAATGAGCAGTTCTTC.

V gene TRBV30 combines with J gene TRBJ1-3; D gene uncertain. The CDR3 runs 13 residues. CDR1 and CDR2 from the germline V gene are GTSNPN and SVGIG (reference sequence). CDR3: CATDANSGNTIYF. In DNA, the CDR3 is TGTGCTACAGACGCAAACTCTGGAAACACCATATATTTT.